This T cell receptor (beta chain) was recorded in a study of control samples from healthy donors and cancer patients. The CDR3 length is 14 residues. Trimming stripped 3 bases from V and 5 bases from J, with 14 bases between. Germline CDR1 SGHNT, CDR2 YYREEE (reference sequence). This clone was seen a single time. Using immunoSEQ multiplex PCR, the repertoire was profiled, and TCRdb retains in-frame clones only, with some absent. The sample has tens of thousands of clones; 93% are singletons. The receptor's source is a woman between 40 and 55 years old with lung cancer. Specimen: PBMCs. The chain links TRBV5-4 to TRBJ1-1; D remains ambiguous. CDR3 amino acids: CASSSDSMRTEAFF. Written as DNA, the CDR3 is TGTGCCAGCAGCTCGGACTCTATGAGGACTGAAGCTTTCTTT.